This T cell receptor beta chain was retrieved from a study of patients and donors after allogeneic stem cell transplantation. This clonotype has more than one count but fewer than ten. TCRdb processed the RT-PCR reads anew with MiXCR; each CDR3 protein has one entry. The table lists roughly 880,000 distinct CDR3 sequences, 18% of them singletons. The CDR3 consists of 17 residues. Germline CDR1 is SGHTS and CDR2 is YDEGEE. Trimming cost V 8 bases and J 0 bases; bases outside gene matches: 11. The sequence came from a human donor who was either an allogeneic HSCT recipient or a stem cell or donor lymphocyte infusion donor (not recorded which). It is not recorded whose cells these are; they may come from a transplant donor. Source material: blood, either unsorted or a sorted T cell fraction (not recorded which). The V and J genes are TRBV5-8 and TRBJ2-6, with 7 bases that match TRBD1. DNA for the CDR3: TGTGCCAGTCACCAAGGGGGCATTCTCTCTGGGGCCAACGTCCTGACTTTC. Its protein product is CASHQGGILSGANVLTF. Filled out from reference TRBV5-8 and TRBJ2-6, the complete variable domain reads EAGVTQSPTHLIKTRGQQATLRCSPISGHTSVYWYQQALGLGLQFLLWYDEGEERNRGNFPPRFSGRQFPNYSSELNVNALELEDSALYLCASHQGGILSGANVLTFGAGSRLTVL.